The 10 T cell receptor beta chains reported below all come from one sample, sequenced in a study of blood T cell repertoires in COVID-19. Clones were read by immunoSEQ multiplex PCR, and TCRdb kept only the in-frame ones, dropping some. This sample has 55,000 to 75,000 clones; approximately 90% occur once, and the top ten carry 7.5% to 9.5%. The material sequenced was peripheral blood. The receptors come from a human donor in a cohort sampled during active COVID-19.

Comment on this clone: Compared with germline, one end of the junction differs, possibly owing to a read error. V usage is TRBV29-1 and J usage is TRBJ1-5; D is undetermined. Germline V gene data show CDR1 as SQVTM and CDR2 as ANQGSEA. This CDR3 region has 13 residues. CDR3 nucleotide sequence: TGCAGCGTTCAAGAGGGCGGCAATCAGCCCCAGCATTTT. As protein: CSVQEGGNQPQHF.

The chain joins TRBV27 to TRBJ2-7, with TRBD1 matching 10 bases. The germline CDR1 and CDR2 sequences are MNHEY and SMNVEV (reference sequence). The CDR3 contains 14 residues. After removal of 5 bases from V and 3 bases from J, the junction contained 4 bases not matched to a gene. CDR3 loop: CASSPGTGDYEQYF. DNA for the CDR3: TGTGCCAGCAGTCCCGGGACAGGGGACTACGAGCAGTACTTC.

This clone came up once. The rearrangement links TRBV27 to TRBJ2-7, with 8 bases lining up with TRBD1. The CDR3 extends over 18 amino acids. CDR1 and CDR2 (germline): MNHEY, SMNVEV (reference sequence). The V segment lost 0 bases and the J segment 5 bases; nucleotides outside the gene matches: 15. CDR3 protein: CASSLSLGQGVGLNEQYF. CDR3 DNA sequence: TGTGCCAGCAGTTTATCCCTCGGACAGGGAGTGGGGCTTAACGAGCAGTACTTC.

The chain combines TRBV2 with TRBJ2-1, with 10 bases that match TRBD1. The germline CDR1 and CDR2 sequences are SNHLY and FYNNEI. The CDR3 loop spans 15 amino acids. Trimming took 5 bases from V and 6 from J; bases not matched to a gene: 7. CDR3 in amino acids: CASSNDRGRRNEQFF. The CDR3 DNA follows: TGTGCCAGCAGTAACGACAGGGGGCGCCGCAATGAGCAGTTCTTC.

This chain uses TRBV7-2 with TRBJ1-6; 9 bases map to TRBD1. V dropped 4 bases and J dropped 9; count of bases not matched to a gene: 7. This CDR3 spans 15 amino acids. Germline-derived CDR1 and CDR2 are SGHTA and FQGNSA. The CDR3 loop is CASSWYRDRASPLHF. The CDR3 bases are TGTGCCAGCAGCTGGTACCGGGACAGGGCTTCACCCCTCCACTTT.

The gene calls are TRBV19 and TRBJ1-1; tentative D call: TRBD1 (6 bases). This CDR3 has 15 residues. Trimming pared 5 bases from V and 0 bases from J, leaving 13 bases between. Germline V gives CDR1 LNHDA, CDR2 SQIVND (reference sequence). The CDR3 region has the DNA TGTGCCAGTAGTTTCCTGACAGGCGTGAACACTGAAGCTTTCTTT. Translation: CASSFLTGVNTEAFF.

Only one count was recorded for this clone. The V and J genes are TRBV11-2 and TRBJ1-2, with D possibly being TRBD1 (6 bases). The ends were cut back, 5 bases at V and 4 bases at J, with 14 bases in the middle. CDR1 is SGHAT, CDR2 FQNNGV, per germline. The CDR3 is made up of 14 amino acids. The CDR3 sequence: CASSPWTDPYGYTF. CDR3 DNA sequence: TGTGCCAGCAGCCCATGGACAGATCCCTATGGCTACACCTTC.

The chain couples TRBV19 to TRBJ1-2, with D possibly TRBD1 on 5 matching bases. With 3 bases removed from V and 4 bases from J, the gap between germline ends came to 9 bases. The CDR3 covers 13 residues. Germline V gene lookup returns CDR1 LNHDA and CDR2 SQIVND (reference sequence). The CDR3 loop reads CASSMSGLYGYTF. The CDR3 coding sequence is TGTGCCAGTAGTATGTCAGGGCTCTATGGCTACACCTTC.

CDR3 in DNA: TGTGCCAGCAGCCCCCGGACAGGGGTGAACACTGAAGCTTTCTTT. Protein: CASSPRTGVNTEAFF. The rearrangement uses TRBV9 and TRBJ1-1, with 9 bases that match TRBD1. Germline-derived CDR1 and CDR2 are SGDLS and YYNGEE. This CDR3 contains 15 residues. After removal of 4 bases from V and 0 bases from J, the junction contained 4 bases not matched to a gene.

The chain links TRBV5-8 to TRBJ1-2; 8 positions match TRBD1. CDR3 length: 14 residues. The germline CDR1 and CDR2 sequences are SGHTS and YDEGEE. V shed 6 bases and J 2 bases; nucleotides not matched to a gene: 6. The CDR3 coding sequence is TGTGCCAGCACCTACGGACAGGGCAACTATGGCTACACCTTC. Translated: CASTYGQGNYGYTF. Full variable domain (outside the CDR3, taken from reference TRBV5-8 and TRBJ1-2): EAGVTQSPTHLIKTRGQQATLRCSPISGHTSVYWYQQALGLGLQFLLWYDEGEERNRGNFPPRFSGRQFPNYSSELNVNALELEDSALYLCASTYGQGNYGYTFGSGTRLTVV.